This T cell receptor (beta chain) came from a study of blood T cell repertoires in COVID-19. Study-level information: COVID-19 samples collected from the United States, Italy and Spain covered acute and convalescent phases. PBMCs, B-cell-depleted T cells, or T cells were the source of the cDNA or gDNA that made up the material.

Germline lookup yields CDR1 MNHEY and CDR2 SVGAGI. The CDR3 is 13 amino acids. Trimming shortened V by 2 bases and J by 2 bases, and 7 bases separated the two germline ends. As processed by the authors: Nucleated cell counts were estimated from reference gene primer amplification. Repertoires were generated with immunoSEQ multiplex PCR, while TCRdb's copy carries only in-frame clones and drops some. The V and J calls and the clone size are those of that table, but D and trimming were determined from the DNA. The table shows roughly 210,000 clones, with 80% to 90% occurring only once. The J gene is TRBJ2-7, the V gene TRBV6-5; D might be TRBD1 (6 bases). The receptor comes from a young man in a cohort exposed to, infected with or recovered from COVID-19 (not recorded which). Sequences were obtained from PBMCs or T cells enriched from blood (not recorded which). CDR3 nucleotides: TGTGCCAGCAGTTACGGACAGACCTACGAGCAGTACTTC. It is translated as CASSYGQTYEQYF.